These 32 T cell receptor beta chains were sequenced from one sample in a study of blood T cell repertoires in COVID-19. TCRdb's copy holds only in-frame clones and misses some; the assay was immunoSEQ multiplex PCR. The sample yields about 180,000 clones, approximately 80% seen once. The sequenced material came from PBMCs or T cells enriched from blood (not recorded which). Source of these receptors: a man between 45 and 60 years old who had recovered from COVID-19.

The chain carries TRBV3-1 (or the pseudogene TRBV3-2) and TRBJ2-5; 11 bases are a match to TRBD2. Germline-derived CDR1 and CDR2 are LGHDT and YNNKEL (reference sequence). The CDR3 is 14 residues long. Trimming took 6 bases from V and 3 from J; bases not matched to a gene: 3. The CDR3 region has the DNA TGTGCCAGCAGAGGGACTAGCGGAAAAGAGACCCAGTACTTC. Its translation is CASRGTSGKETQYF.

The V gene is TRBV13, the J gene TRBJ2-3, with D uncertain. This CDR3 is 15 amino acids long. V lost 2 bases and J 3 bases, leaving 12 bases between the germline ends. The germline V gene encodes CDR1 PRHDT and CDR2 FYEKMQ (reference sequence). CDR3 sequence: CASSLIIERTDTQYF. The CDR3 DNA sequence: TGTGCCAGCAGCTTAATCATCGAGCGAACAGATACGCAGTATTTT.

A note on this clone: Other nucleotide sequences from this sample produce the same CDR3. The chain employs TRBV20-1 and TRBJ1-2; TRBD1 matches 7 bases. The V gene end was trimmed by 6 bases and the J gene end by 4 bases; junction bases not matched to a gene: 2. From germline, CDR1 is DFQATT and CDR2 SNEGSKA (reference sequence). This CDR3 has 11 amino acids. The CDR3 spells CSARTGYGYTF. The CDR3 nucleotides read TGCAGTGCGAGGACAGGCTATGGCTACACCTTC.

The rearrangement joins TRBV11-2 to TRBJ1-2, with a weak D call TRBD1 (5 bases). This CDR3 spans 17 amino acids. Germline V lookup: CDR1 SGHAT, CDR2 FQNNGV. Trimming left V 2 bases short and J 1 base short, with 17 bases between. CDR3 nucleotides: TGTGCCAGCAGCTTAATTTGGGGGAGGGGCGGTAACTATGGCTACACCTTC. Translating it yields CASSLIWGRGGNYGYTF.

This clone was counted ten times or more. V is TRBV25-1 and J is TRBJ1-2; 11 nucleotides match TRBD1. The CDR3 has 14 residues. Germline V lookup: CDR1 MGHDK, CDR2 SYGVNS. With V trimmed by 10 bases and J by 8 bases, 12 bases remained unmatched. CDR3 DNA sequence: TGTGCCACCAGGACAGGGGGCCCACTTTACGGCTACACCTTC. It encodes CATRTGGPLYGYTF.

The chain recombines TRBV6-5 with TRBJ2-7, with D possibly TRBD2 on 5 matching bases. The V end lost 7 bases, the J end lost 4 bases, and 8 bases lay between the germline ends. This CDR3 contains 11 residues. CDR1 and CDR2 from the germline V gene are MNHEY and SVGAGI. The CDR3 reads CASTRGYEQYF. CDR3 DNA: TGTGCCAGCACACGCGGGTACGAGCAGTACTTC.

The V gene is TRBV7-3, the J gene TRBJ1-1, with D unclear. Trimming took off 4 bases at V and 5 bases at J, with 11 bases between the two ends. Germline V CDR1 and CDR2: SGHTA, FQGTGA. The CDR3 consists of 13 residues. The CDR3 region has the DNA TGTGCCAGCAGCTCCGAAGTTGAGACTGAAGCTTTCTTT. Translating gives CASSSEVETEAFF.

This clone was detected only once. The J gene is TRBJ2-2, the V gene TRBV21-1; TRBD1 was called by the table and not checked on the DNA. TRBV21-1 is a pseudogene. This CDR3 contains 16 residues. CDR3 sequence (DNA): TGTGCCAGCAGCCCCCTGGGACAGGGCGGGACCGGGGAGCTGTTTTTT. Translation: CASSPLGQGGTGELFF.

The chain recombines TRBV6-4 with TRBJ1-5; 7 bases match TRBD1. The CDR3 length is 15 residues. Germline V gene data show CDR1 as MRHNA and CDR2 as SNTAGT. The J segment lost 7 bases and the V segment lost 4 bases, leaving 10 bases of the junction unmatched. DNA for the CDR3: TGTGCCAGCAGTGCAAACACAGGGGTAGGACAGCCCCAGCATTTT. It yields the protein CASSANTGVGQPQHF.

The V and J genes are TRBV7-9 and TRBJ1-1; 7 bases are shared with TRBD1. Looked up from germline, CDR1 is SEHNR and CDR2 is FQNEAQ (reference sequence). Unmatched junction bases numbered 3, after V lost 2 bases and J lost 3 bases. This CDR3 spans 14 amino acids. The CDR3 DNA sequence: TGTGCCAGCAGCTTAAGACAGGGAGACACTGAAGCTTTCTTT. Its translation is CASSLRQGDTEAFF.

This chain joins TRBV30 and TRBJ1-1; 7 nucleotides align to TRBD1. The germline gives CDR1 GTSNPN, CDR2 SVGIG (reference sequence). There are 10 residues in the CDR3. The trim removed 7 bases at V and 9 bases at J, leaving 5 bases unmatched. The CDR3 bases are TGTGCCTCCCACAGGGGCCAAGCTTTCTTT. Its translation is CASHRGQAFF.

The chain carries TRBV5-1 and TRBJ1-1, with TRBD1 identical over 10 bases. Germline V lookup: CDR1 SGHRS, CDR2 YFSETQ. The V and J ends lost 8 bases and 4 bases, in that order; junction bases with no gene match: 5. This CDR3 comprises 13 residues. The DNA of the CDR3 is TGCGCCAGTGGGACAGGGGCCGGCACTGAAGCTTTCTTT. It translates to CASGTGAGTEAFF.

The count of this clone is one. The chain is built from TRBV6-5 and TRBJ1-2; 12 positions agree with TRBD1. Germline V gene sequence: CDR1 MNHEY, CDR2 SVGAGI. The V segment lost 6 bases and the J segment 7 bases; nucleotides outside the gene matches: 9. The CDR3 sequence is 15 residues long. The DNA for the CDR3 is TGTGCCAGCAGCCGACTGGGACAGGGGGCGCTTGGCTACACCTTC. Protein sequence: CASSRLGQGALGYTF.

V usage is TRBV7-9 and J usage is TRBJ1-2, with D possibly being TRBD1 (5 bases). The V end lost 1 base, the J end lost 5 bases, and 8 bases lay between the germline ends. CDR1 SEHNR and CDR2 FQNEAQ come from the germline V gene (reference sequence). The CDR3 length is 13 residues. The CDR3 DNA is TGTGCCAGCAGCTTAGAATCAGGGTATGGCTACACCTTC. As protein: CASSLESGYGYTF.

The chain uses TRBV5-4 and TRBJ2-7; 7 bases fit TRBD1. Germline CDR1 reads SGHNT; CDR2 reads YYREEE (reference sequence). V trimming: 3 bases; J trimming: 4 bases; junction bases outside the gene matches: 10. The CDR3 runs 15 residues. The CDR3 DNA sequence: TGTGCCAGCAGCTCCTTGGCACAGGGGATGTACGAGCAGTACTTC. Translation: CASSSLAQGMYEQYF.

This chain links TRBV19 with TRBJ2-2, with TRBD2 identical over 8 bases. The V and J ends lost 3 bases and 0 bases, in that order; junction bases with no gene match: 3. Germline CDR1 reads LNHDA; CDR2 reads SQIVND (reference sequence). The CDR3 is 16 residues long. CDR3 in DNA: TGTGCCAGTAGTATGGGCGGGGGGACGAACACCGGGGAGCTGTTTTTT. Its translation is CASSMGGGTNTGELFF.

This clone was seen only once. For the CDR3, the DNA is TGCGCCAGCAGTGAGATCCGCAGGCAACTCTCCTACGAGCAGTACTTC. Translated: CASSEIRRQLSYEQYF. The chain uses TRBV10-1 and TRBJ2-7, with D hard to call. CDR1 is WNHNN and CDR2 is SYGVQD in the germline V gene (reference sequence). V dropped 2 bases and J dropped 0 bases, with 14 bases sitting between them. This CDR3 contains 16 residues.

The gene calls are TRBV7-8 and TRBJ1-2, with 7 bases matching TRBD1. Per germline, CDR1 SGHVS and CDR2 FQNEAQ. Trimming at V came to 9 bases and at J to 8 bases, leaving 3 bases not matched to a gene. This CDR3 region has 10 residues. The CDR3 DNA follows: TGTGCCAGGGACAGGATGGGCTACACCTTC. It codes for CARDRMGYTF. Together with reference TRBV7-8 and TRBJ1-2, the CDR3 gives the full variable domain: GAGVSQSPRYKVAKRGQDVALRCDPISGHVSLFWYQQALGQGPEFLTYFQNEAQLDKSGLPSDRFFAERPEGSVSTLKIQRTQQEDSAVYLCARDRMGYTFGSGTRLTVV.

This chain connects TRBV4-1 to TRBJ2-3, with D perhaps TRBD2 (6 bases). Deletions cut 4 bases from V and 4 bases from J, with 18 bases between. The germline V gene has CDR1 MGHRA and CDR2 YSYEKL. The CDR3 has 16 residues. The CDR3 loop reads CASSPSPRGGSDTQYF. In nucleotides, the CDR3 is TGCGCCAGCAGCCCTTCCCCGCGGGGAGGCTCAGATACGCAGTATTTT.

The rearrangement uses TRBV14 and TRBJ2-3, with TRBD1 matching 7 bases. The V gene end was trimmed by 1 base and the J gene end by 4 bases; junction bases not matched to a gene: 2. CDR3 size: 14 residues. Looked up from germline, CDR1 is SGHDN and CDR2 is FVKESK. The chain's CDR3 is CASSQGRGPDTQYF. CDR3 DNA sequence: TGTGCCAGCAGCCAAGGAAGGGGGCCAGATACGCAGTATTTT.

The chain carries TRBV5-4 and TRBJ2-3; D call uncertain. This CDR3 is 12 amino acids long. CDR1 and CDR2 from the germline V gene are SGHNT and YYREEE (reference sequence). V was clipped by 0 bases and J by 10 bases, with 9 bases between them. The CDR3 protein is CASSLDSPPQYF. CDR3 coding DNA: TGTGCCAGCAGCTTGGACTCCCCCCCGCAGTATTTT.

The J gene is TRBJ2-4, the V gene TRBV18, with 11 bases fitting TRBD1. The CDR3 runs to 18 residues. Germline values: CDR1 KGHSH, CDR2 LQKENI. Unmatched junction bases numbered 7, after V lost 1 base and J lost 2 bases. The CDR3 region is CASSPLDRGRLTKNIQYF. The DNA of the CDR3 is TGTGCCAGCTCACCACTGGACAGGGGGCGCCTGACCAAAAACATTCAGTACTTC.

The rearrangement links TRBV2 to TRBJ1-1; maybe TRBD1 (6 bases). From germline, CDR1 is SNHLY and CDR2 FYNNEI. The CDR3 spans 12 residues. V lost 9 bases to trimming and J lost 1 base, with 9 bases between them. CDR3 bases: TGTGCCAGTACGACAGGGAACACTGAAGCTTTCTTT. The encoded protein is CASTTGNTEAFF.

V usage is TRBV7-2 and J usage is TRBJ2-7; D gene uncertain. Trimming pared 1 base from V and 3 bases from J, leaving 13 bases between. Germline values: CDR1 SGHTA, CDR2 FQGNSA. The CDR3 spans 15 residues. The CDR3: CASSLDPSPSYEQYF. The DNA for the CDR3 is TGTGCCAGCAGCTTAGACCCGTCACCCAGCTACGAGCAGTACTTC.

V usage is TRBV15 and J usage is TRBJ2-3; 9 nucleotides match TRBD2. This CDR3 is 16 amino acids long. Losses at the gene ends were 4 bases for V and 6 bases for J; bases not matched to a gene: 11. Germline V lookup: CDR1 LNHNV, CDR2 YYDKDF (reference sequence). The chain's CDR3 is CATSTRAGGPPDTQYF. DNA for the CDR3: TGTGCCACCAGCACCCGTGCGGGGGGGCCCCCGGATACGCAGTATTTT.

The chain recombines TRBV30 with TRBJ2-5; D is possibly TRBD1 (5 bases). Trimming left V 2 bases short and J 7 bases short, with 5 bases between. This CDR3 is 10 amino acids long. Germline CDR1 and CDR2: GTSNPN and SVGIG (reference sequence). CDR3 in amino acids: CAWSQGTQYF. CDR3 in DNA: TGTGCCTGGAGTCAGGGGACCCAGTACTTC.

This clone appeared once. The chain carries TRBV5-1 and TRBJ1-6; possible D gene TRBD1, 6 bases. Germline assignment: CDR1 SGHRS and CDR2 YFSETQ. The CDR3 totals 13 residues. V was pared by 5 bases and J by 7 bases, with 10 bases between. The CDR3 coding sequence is TGCGCCAGCAGTCGCGGACAGAATTCACCCCTCCACTTT. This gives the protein CASSRGQNSPLHF.

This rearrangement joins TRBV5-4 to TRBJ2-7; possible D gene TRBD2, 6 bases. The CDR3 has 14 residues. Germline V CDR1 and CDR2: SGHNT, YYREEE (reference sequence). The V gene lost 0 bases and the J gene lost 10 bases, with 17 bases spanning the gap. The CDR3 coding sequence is TGTGCCAGCAGCTTGGTTGTGGGGACTCCTCCTCAGTACTTC. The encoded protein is CASSLVVGTPPQYF.

The CDR3 sequence is CASTTQRGAGTAYEQYF. CDR3 bases: TGTGCCAGCACCACCCAGCGCGGGGCCGGGACCGCCTACGAGCAGTACTTC. This rearrangement joins TRBV7-8 to TRBJ2-7, with D perhaps matching TRBD2 (6 bases). CDR3 size: 17 residues. Germline CDR1 and CDR2: SGHVS and FQNEAQ. Trimming cost V 7 bases and J 2 bases, with 24 bases left between them.

The CDR3 nucleotides read TGTGCCAGCAGCGTAAGTTTTAGCGGGGCTTACGAGCAGTACTTC. Translating it yields CASSVSFSGAYEQYF. This chain connects TRBV9 to TRBJ2-7; 8 bases agree with TRBD2. Germline V gene data show CDR1 as SGDLS and CDR2 as YYNGEE. V trimming: 1 base; J trimming: 4 bases; junction bases outside the gene matches: 7. The CDR3 length is 15 residues.

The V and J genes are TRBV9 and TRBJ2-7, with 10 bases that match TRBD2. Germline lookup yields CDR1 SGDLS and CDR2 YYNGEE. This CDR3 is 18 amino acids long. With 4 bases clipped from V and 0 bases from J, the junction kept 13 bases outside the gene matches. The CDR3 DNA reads TGTGCCAGCAGCCCGCGTAGTAGCTCTAGCGGGGGCTCCTACGAGCAGTACTTC. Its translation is CASSPRSSSSGGSYEQYF.

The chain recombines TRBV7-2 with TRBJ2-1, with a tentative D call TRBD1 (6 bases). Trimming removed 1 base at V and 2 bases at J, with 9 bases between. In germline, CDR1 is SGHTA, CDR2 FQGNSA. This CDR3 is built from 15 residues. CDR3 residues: CASSLDRVTYNEQFF. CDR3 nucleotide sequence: TGTGCCAGCAGCTTAGACAGGGTCACCTACAATGAGCAGTTCTTC.